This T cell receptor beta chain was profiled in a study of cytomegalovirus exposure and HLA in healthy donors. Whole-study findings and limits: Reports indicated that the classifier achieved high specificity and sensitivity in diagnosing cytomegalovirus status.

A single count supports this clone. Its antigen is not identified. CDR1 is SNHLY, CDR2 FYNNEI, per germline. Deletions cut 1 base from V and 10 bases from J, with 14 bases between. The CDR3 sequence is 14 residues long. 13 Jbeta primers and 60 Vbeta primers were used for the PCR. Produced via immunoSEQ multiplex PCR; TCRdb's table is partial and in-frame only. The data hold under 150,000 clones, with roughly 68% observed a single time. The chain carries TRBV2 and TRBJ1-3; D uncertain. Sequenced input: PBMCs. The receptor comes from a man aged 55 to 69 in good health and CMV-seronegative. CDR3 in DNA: TGTGCCAGCAGTGAAGGATCTGCGAGGGAAACCATATATTTT. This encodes CASSEGSARETIYF.